This T cell receptor beta chain stems from a study of blood T cell repertoires in COVID-19. The repertoire was sequenced with immunoSEQ multiplex PCR; TCRdb's copy has only in-frame clones and lacks some. The table has hundreds of thousands of clones, just over 85% seen once. Germline V gene data show CDR1 as LNHNV and CDR2 as YYDKDF (reference sequence). Trimming pared 6 bases from V and 2 bases from J, leaving 16 bases between. This CDR3 region has 15 residues. This TCR was recovered from a woman in her twenties or thirties with active or convalescent COVID-19. What was sequenced was peripheral blood. The rearrangement joins TRBV15 to TRBJ1-1; D not resolved. CDR3 in DNA: TGTGCCACCAGTCGAGCGGGGTGGGGAAACACTGAAGCTTTCTTT. It codes for CATSRAGWGNTEAFF.